Below, 10 T cell receptor beta chains from the same sample are listed, as sequenced in a study of T-cell memory formation after mild COVID-19. TCRdb re-called the 5' RACE reads through MiXCR, storing one row per CDR3 protein. Of 250,000 to 350,000 distinct CDR3 sequences listed, around 15% are singletons. The specimen sequenced was PBMCs or a T cell subset sorted from them (not recorded which). Receptor source: a man younger than 30 who had mild COVID-19 (a few samples of this study predate the infection). Cell type and time point are not known.

The gene calls are TRBV2 and TRBJ2-5, with 7 bases aligning to TRBD2. V lost 8 bases and J lost 5; bases outside the gene matches: 11. The V gene's germline CDR1 is SNHLY and CDR2 FYNNEI. The CDR3 has 14 amino acids. Here the CDR3 reads CASGWGGNGETQYF. The CDR3 DNA sequence: TGTGCCAGCGGTTGGGGGGGAAACGGGGAGACCCAGTACTTC.

At least ten counts were recorded for this clonotype. This chain connects TRBV12-3 or TRBV12-4 to TRBJ1-5; tentative D call: TRBD1 (5 bases). V was clipped by 5 bases and J by 6 bases, with 5 bases between them. The CDR3 spans 11 residues. This CDR3 reads CASSQGQPQHF. As DNA, the CDR3 is TGTGCCAGCAGTCAGGGTCAGCCCCAGCATTTT.

The J gene is TRBJ2-5, the V gene TRBV24-1; D is unclear. This CDR3 has 14 residues. Per the germline V gene, CDR1 is KGHDR and CDR2 is SFDVKD. V gave up 4 bases and J gave up 8 bases, with 16 bases separating them. For the CDR3, the DNA is TGTGCCACCAGTGACGCATCGGCAACCACCACCCAGTACTTC. Its protein product is CATSDASATTTQYF.

A few counts support this clonotype. This chain connects TRBV5-8 to TRBJ1-4; possible D gene TRBD1, 6 bases. V lost 2 bases, J lost 4 bases, and 9 bases lay in between. Germline V gene sequence: CDR1 SGHTS, CDR2 YDEGEE. This CDR3 is 14 amino acids long. CDR3 in DNA: TGTGCCAGCAGCTTACAGGGTAATAATGAAAAACTGTTTTTT. It encodes CASSLQGNNEKLFF.

This clonotype was detected a few times. CDR3 residues: CASSLGLAGSGQETQYF. The CDR3 DNA reads as TGTGCCAGCAGCCTCGGACTAGCGGGTTCCGGCCAAGAGACCCAGTACTTC. This chain links TRBV3-1 with TRBJ2-5, with 11 bases fitting TRBD2. CDR1 is LGHDT, CDR2 YNNKEL, per germline (reference sequence). With V trimmed by 4 bases and J by 1 base, 8 bases remained unmatched. This CDR3 region has 17 residues.

This clonotype has just a few counts. The chain is built from TRBV29-1 and TRBJ2-1; D is ambiguous. This CDR3 spans 16 amino acids. V lost 1 base to trimming and J lost 0 bases, with 13 bases between them. Germline CDR1 is SQVTM and CDR2 is ANQGSEA. CDR3 bases: TGCAGCGTTGAAGGTGGGGTAAGGAGCTCCTACAATGAGCAGTTCTTC. It is translated as CSVEGGVRSSYNEQFF.

This clonotype was detected a few times. The V gene is TRBV6-5, the J gene TRBJ2-7, with 9 nucleotides matching TRBD1. CDR3 length equals 17 residues. The V segment lost 5 bases and the J segment 3 bases; nucleotides outside the gene matches: 14. Germline V gene data show CDR1 as MNHEY and CDR2 as SVGAGI. The CDR3 DNA reads as TGTGCCAGCAGTCCACTCACCCTCCGGGACAGGGACTACGAGCAGTACTTC. Translated, it gives CASSPLTLRDRDYEQYF.

This clonotype appeared a few times. This sequence joins TRBV4-3 and TRBJ2-2, with a possible D match to TRBD1 (6 bases). CDR1 and CDR2 (germline): LGHNA, YSLEER. CDR3 length: 16 residues. Between the trimmed V and J ends, which lost 0 bases and 5 bases, there was a span of 13 bases. CDR3 bases: TGCGCCAGCAGCCAAGATCCCCAGGGGCGTACCGGGGAGCTGTTTTTT. Protein: CASSQDPQGRTGELFF.

This clonotype was seen more than once but under ten times. The gene calls are TRBV2 and TRBJ2-5, with a weak D call TRBD2 (6 bases). Trimming took off 6 bases at V and 2 bases at J, with 16 bases between the two ends. The CDR3 totals 15 residues. Germline CDR1 is SNHLY and CDR2 is FYNNEI. Here the CDR3 reads CASRASTSGQETQYF. The CDR3, as DNA: TGTGCCAGCAGAGCATCTACGAGCGGGCAAGAGACCCAGTACTTC. The full variable domain, rest sourced from reference TRBV2 and TRBJ2-5, is EPEVTQTPSHQVTQMGQEVILRCVPISNHLYFYWYRQILGQKVEFLVSFYNNEISEKSEIFDDQFSVERPDGSNFTLKIRSTKLEDSAMYFCASRASTSGQETQYFGPGTRLLVL.

V is TRBV20-1 and J is TRBJ2-3, with D possibly being TRBD1 or TRBD2 (5 bases each). In germline, CDR1 is DFQATT, CDR2 SNEGSKA (reference sequence). The CDR3 length is 16 residues. Trimming shortened V by 3 bases and J by 1 base, and 17 bases separated the two germline ends. The CDR3 bases are TGCAGTGCTAGTGGGACCATAGGGGTGGGCACAGATACGCAGTATTTT. This translates into CSASGTIGVGTDTQYF.